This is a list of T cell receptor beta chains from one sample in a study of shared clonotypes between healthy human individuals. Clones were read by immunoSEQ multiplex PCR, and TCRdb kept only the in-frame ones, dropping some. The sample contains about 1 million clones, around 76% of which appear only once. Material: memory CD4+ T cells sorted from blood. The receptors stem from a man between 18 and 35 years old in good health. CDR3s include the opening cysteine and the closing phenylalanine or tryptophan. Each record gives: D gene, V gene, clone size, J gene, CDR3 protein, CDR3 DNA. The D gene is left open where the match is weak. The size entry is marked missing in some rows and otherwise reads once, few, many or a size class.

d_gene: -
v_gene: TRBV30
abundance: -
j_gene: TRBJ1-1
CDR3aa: CAWSQSRGTEAFF
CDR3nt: TGTGCCTGGAGTCAAAGCAGGGGCACTGAAGCTTTCTTT

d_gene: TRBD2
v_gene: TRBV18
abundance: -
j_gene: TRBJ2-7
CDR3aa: CASTTGLGRMPGEQYF
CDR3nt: TGTGCCAGCACCACGGGACTAGGCCGAATGCCGGGCGAGCAGTACTTC

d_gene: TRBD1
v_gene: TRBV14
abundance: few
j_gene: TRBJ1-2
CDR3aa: CASTHIGPGTGTFPFYGYTF
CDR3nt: TGTGCCAGCACTCACATAGGGCCAGGGACAGGGACTTTCCCCTTCTATGGCTACACCTTC

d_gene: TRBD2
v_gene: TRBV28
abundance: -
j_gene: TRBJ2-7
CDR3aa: CASSLSGLAGVSSFGEQYF
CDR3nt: TGTGCCAGCAGTCTCTCGGGACTAGCGGGGGTCTCTTCCTTTGGGGAGCAGTACTTC

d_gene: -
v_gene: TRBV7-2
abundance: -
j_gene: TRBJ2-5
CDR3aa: CASSLGRKETQYF
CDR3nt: TGTGCCAGCAGCTTAGGCAGAAAAGAGACCCAGTACTTC

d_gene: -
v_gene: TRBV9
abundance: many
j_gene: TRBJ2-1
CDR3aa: CASNFGVSYNEQFF
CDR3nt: TGTGCCAGCAACTTCGGCGTCTCCTACAATGAGCAGTTCTTC

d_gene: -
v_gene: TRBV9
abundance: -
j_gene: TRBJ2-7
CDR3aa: CASSVGPGANEQYF
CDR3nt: TGTGCCAGCAGCGTAGGTCCGGGGGCCAACGAGCAGTACTTC

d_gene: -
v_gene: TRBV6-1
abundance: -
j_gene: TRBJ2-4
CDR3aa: CASVPLAKNIQYF
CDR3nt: TGTGCCAGCGTGCCTCTAGCCAAAAACATTCAGTACTTC

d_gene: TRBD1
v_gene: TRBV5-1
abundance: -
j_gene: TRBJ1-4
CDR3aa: CASSLALGTGGTNEKLFF
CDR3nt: TGCGCCAGCAGCTTGGCCCTTGGGACAGGGGGTACTAATGAAAAACTGTTTTTT

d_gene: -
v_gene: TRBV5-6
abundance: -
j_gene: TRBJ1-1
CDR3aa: CASSQVGGSPEAFF
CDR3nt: TGTGCCAGCAGCCAAGTCGGGGGTAGCCCTGAAGCTTTCTTT

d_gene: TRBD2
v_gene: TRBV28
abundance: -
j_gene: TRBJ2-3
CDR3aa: CASASGGRDTQYF
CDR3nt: TGTGCCAGCGCATCGGGGGGGCGAGATACGCAGTATTTT

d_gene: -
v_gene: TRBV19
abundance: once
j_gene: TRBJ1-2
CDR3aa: CASRPPGFPYGYTF
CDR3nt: TGTGCCAGCCGACCCCCAGGGTTCCCCTATGGCTACACCTTC

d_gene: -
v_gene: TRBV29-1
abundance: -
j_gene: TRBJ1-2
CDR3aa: CSVDRPGDGYTF
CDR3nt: TGCAGCGTTGACAGACCGGGCGATGGCTACACCTTC

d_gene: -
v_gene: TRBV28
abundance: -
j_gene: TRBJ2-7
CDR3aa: CASSARVYEQYF
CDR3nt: TGTGCCAGCAGTGCCAGGGTTTACGAGCAGTACTTC

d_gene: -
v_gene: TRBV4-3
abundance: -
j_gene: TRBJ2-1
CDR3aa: CASSQDLTPREQFF
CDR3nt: TGCGCCAGCAGCCAAGATTTAACGCCCCGGGAGCAGTTCTTC

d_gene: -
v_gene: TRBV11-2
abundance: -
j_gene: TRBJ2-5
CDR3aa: CASSLGRRAGQETQYF
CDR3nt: TGTGCCAGCAGCTTAGGACGGCGAGCGGGCCAAGAGACCCAGTACTTC

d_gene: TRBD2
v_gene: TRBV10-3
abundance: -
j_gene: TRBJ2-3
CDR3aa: CAISEIAGGTDTQYF
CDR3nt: TGTGCCATCAGTGAGATAGCGGGGGGCACAGATACGCAGTATTTT

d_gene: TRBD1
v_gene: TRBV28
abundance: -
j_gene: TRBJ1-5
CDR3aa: CASSPTGSGQPQHF
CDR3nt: TGTGCCAGCAGTCCGACAGGGTCCGGCCAGCCCCAGCATTTT

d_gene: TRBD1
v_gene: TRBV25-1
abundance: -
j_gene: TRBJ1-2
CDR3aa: CASSEPTGASYGYTF
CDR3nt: TGTGCCAGCAGTGAGCCCACAGGGGCGAGCTATGGCTACACCTTC

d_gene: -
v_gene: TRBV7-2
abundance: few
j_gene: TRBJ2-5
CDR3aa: CASSPGLLWSQYF
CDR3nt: TGTGCCAGCAGCCCGGGACTCCTCTGGTCCCAGTACTTC

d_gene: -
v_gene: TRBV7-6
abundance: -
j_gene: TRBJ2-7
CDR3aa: CASSAGQTNAYEQYF
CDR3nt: TGTGCCAGCAGCGCGGGACAGACTAATGCCTACGAGCAGTACTTC

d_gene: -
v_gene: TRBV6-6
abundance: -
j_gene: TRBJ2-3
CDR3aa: CASSLGGKTVDTQYF
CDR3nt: TGTGCCAGCAGTCTAGGAGGGAAAACGGTAGATACGCAGTATTTT

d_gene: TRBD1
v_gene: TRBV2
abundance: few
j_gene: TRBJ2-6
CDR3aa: CASNPGTGTRTGANVLTF
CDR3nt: TGTGCCAGCAACCCCGGGACAGGGACGAGGACTGGGGCCAACGTCCTGACTTTC

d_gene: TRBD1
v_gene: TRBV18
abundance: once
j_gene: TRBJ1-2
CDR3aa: CASSQRTGEDYGYTF
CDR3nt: TGTGCCAGCTCACAACGGACAGGGGAGGATTATGGCTACACCTTC

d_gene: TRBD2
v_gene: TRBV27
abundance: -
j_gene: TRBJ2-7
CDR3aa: CASSLSVGLAGSRSYEQYF
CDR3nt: TGTGCCAGCAGTTTAAGTGTCGGACTAGCGGGCTCCCGGTCCTACGAGCAGTACTTC

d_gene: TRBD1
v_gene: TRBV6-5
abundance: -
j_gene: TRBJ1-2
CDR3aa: CASRAGGNYGYTF
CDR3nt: TGTGCCAGCAGAGCAGGGGGCAACTATGGCTACACCTTC

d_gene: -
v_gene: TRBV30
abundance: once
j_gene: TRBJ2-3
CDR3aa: CAWSPGGRDTQYF
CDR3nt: TGTGCCTGGAGTCCCGGGGGTCGGGATACGCAGTATTTT

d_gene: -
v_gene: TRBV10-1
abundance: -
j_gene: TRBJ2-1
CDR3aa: CASSVRTGSYNEQFF
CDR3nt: TGCGCCAGCAGTGTACGTACAGGATCGTACAATGAGCAGTTCTTC

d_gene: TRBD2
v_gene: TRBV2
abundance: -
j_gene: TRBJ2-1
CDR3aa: CASRLAGGVRNEQFF
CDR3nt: TGTGCCAGCAGACTAGCGGGGGGCGTGAGGAATGAGCAGTTCTTC

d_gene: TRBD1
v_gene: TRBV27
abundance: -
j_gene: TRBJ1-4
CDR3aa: CASSVIQGAGKYEKLFF
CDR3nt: TGTGCCAGCAGTGTGATCCAGGGGGCCGGCAAGTATGAAAAACTGTTTTTT

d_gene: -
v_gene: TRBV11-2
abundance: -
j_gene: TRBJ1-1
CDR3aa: CASSLDKPGLF
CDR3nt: TGTGCCAGCAGCTTAGATAAGCCGGGGTTGTTT

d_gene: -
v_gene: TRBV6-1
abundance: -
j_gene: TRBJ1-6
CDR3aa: CASSEATEGRGSPLHF
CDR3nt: TGTGCCAGCAGTGAAGCTACAGAGGGGCGCGGTTCACCCCTCCACTTT

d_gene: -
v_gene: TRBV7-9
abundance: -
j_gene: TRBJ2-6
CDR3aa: CASSPGQAGANVLTF
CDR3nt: TGTGCCAGCAGCCCTGGCCAGGCGGGGGCCAACGTCCTGACTTTC

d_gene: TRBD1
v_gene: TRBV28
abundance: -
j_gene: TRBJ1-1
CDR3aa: CASTLQGLGTEAFF
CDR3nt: TGTGCCAGCACGTTACAGGGGCTTGGCACTGAAGCTTTCTTT

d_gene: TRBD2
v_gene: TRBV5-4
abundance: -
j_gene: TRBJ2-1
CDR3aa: CASSVSGTGNNEQFF
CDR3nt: TGTGCCAGCAGCGTGAGCGGGACGGGGAACAATGAGCAGTTCTTC

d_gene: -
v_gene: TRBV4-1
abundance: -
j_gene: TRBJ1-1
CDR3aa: CASSQAGERGMNTEAFF
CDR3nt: TGCGCCAGCAGCCAAGCTGGGGAAAGGGGGATGAACACTGAAGCTTTCTTT

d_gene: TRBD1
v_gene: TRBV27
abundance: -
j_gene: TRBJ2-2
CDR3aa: CASSLFLRQGANGELFF
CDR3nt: TGTGCCAGCAGTTTATTCCTCCGGCAGGGGGCTAACGGGGAGCTGTTTTTT

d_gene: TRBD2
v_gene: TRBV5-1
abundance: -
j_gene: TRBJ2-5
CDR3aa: CASSLKGLAGGRETQYF
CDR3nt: TGCGCCAGCAGCTTGAAGGGGCTAGCGGGGGGGCGGGAGACCCAGTACTTC

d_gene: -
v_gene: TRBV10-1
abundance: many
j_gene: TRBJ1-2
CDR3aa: CASTGIANYGYTF
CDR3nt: TGCGCCAGCACCGGAATAGCTAACTATGGCTACACCTTC

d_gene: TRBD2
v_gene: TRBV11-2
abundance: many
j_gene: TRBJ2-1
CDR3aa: CASSTDERGGGNEQFF
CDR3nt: TGTGCCAGCAGTACAGATGAGCGGGGGGGCGGCAATGAGCAGTTCTTC

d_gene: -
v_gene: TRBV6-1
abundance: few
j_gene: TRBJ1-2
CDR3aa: CASSESGRFFYGYTF
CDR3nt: TGTGCCAGCAGTGAGTCAGGAAGGTTTTTCTATGGCTACACCTTC

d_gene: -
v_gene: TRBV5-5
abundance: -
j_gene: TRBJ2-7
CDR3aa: CASTIGVHEQYF
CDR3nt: TGTGCCAGCACCATTGGGGTCCACGAGCAGTACTTC

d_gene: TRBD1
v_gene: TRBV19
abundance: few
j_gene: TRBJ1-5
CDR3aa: CASSSSILNGQGLGQPQHF
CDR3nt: TGTGCCAGTAGTTCCTCGATACTTAACGGACAGGGGCTAGGGCAGCCCCAGCATTTT

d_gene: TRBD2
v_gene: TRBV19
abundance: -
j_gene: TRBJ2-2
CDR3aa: CASSGQGTSGSTGELFF
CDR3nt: TGTGCCAGTAGCGGCCAGGGGACTAGCGGGAGTACCGGGGAGCTGTTTTTT

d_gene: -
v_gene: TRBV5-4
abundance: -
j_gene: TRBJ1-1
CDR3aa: CASSLPTGGVEAFF
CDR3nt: TGTGCCAGCAGCTTACCCACAGGTGGGGTTGAAGCTTTCTTT

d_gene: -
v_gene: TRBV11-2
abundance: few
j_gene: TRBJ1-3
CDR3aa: CASSLDLGTGNTIYF
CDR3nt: TGTGCCAGCAGCTTAGATCTAGGGACTGGAAACACCATATATTTT